A selection of T cell receptor beta chains follows, all from one sample in a study of sequential checkpoint blockade in melanoma. Only in-frame clones appear in the TCRdb table, and some are missing; sequencing was by immunoSEQ multiplex PCR. There are roughly 12,000 clones in the sample; approximately 70% occur only once, and about a sixth lies in the top ten. Sequenced material: CD8+ T cells sorted from blood (inferred from file names), taken from a patient given nivolumab and ipilimumab in sequence. These receptors were taken from a human donor with melanoma. The CDR3 runs from the conserved cysteine through the conserved F or W. The D gene is left open where the match is weak. Not all rows give a size; the values are once, few, many and, for expanded clones, a class.

V	J	size	D	length	DNA	CDR3
TRBV14	TRBJ2-7	.	TRBD1	14	TGTGCCAGCAGCCTGACAGGGAACTATCACGAGCAGTACTTC	CASSLTGNYHEQYF
TRBV18	TRBJ1-1	.	.	14	TGTGCCAGCCCCCTGGGGGGGCCTAACACTGAAGCTTTCTTT	CASPLGGPNTEAFF
TRBV6-5	TRBJ1-1	.	TRBD1	15	TGTGCCAGCAGTTACTCCACAGGGGGCTACACTGAAGCTTTCTTT	CASSYSTGGYTEAFF
TRBV5-6	TRBJ1-2	.	.	15	TGTGCCAGCAGCTTGGACGACAGGACCTCGTATGGCTACACCTTC	CASSLDDRTSYGYTF
TRBV6-5	TRBJ1-1	once	.	15	TGTGCCAGCAGCAAGCTAGCGGGGGGGAACACTGAAGCTTTCTTT	CASSKLAGGNTEAFF
TRBV5-8	TRBJ2-5	few	TRBD2	17	TGTGCCAGCAGCCCCTGGTCCGGGACTAGCGGGCTAGAGACCCAGTACTTC	CASSPWSGTSGLETQYF
TRBV6-6	TRBJ2-3	.	TRBD2	16	TGTGCCAGCAGTTACTCGAGGGCGGGAGACACAGATACGCAGTATTTT	CASSYSRAGDTDTQYF
TRBV29-1	TRBJ1-1	.	TRBD1	12	TGCAGCGGAGACCTCACAGGGGCTGAAGCTTTCTTT	CSGDLTGAEAFF
TRBV7-9	TRBJ2-3	few	TRBD2	15	TGTGCCAGCAGCCGAGCGGGAATCAGCACAGATACGCAGTATTTT	CASSRAGISTDTQYF
TRBV19	TRBJ1-2	.	.	14	TGTGCCAGTAGTAATTCAAGGGGCTTCTATGGCTACACCTTC	CASSNSRGFYGYTF
TRBV5-6	TRBJ2-3	once	.	14	TGTGCCAGCAGCTTACTAGATAGCACAGATACGCAGTATTTT	CASSLLDSTDTQYF
TRBV19	TRBJ2-7	few	TRBD1	15	TGTGCCAGTAGTATCGGGACAGGGTTCTCCTACGAGCAGTACTTC	CASSIGTGFSYEQYF
TRBV27	TRBJ1-4	.	.	16	TGTGCCAGCAGTTCCACAGGACGTAGGACTAATGAAAAACTGTTTTTT	CASSSTGRRTNEKLFF
TRBV5-6	TRBJ2-1	medium-sized	TRBD1	14	TGTGCCAGCTTGACAGGGGGACGGGGCAATGAGCAGTTCTTC	CASLTGGRGNEQFF
TRBV6-1	TRBJ1-5	few	TRBD1	15	TGTGCCAGCAGCCAGACAGGGTCCTTTAATCAGCCCCAGCATTTT	CASSQTGSFNQPQHF
TRBV28	TRBJ2-4	.	.	11	TGTGCCAGCAGTTTACGCAGGATTCAGTACTTC	CASSLRRIQYF
TRBV7-9	TRBJ2-7	.	TRBD2	14	TGTGCCAGCATCGCTGGACTAGGCGGCGACGAGCAGTACTTC	CASIAGLGGDEQYF
TRBV7-3	TRBJ2-3	.	TRBD1	14	TGTGCCAGCAGCCTTACAGGGGGCGGTGATACGCAGTATTTT	CASSLTGGGDTQYF
TRBV19	TRBJ2-7	.	.	16	TGTGCCAGTAGTATTATAGGGGGAGAAGTATTGGAAGAGCAGTACTTC	CASSIIGGEVLEEQYF
TRBV4-1	TRBJ1-1	.	.	14	TGCGCCAGCAGCCAAGCCAGGGTGGGCACTGAAGCTTTCTTT	CASSQARVGTEAFF
TRBV27	TRBJ2-5	.	.	12	TGTGCCAGCGGGGCGCCAAGAGTGACCCAGTACTTC	CASGAPRVTQYF
TRBV9	TRBJ2-1	.	TRBD2	13	TGTGCCAGCAGCCCCAGCGGGGGGGCTGAGCAGTTCTTC	CASSPSGGAEQFF
TRBV18	TRBJ2-7	.	.	15	TGTGCCAGCTCACCCGACAACCTGCACCCCTACGAGCAGTACTTC	CASSPDNLHPYEQYF
TRBV5-1	TRBJ2-1	.	.	14	TGCGCCAGCAGCTTGGCGGACATCCCCAATGAGCAGTTCTTC	CASSLADIPNEQFF
TRBV29-1	TRBJ2-5	once	TRBD2	14	TGCAGCTGTCTAGGTTCTAGCGGAGATGTGGAGCAGTACTTC	CSCLGSSGDVEQYF
TRBV19	TRBJ1-3	.	.	14	TGTGCCAGTAGCTCAACAGGGACTGGAAACACCATATATTTT	CASSSTGTGNTIYF
TRBV13	TRBJ2-3	.	.	15	TGTGCCAGCAGCATAAGTAGACTGGCCACAGATACGCAGTATTTT	CASSISRLATDTQYF
TRBV7-9	TRBJ2-3	.	.	15	TGTGCCAGCAGCTTAACAGGAATTAGCACAGATACGCAGTATTTT	CASSLTGISTDTQYF
TRBV7-8	TRBJ1-1	.	.	15	TGTGCCAGCAGCCCTCCCCGGGGAACCCCCACTGAAGCTTTCTTT	CASSPPRGTPTEAFF
TRBV5-1	TRBJ2-2	.	TRBD2	15	TGCGCCAGCAGCTCTAGCGGGAGGCCCCAGGGGGAGCTGTTTTTT	CASSSSGRPQGELFF
TRBV18	TRBJ1-4	few	TRBD1	15	TGTGCCAGCTCATTCACAGGGGCCGCGAATGAAAAACTGTTTTTT	CASSFTGAANEKLFF
TRBV6-1	TRBJ1-2	.	TRBD1	13	TGTGCCAGCAGTGAGGGACAGGGGTATGGCTACACCTTC	CASSEGQGYGYTF
TRBV19	TRBJ2-7	.	.	14	TGTGCCAGCTCAACCGGCGGCAGTGGCTACGAGCAGTACTTC	CASSTGGSGYEQYF
TRBV27	TRBJ1-5	.	.	17	TGTGCCAGCAGTTTCACCGGGAGGTCTTATAGCAATCAGCCCCAGCATTTT	CASSFTGRSYSNQPQHF
TRBV6-5	TRBJ1-2	few	.	14	TGCGCCAGCAGTGAGTCTTGGAGTAACTATGGCTACACCTTC	CASSESWSNYGYTF
TRBV21-1	TRBJ1-1	.	.	13	TGTGCCAGCAGACCTCAGAAGTGGACTGAAGCTTTCTTT	CASRPQKWTEAFF
TRBV6-1	TRBJ1-1	few	.	17	TGTGCCAGCAGTGAATATCAGACCGCGGGGGTGCGCACTGAAGCTTTCTTT	CASSEYQTAGVRTEAFF
TRBV13	TRBJ1-1	.	.	15	TGTGCCAGCAGCTCCATAACAGGGATCGGCGCTGAAGCTTTCTTT	CASSSITGIGAEAFF
TRBV7-9	TRBJ2-3	.	.	15	TGTGCCAGCTCGCCCCCGGGATCTAGCACAGATACGCAGTATTTT	CASSPPGSSTDTQYF
TRBV19	TRBJ2-3	.	TRBD2	15	TGTGCCAGTTCGACTAGCGGGAGGATCGCAGATACGCAGTATTTT	CASSTSGRIADTQYF
TRBV11-2	TRBJ2-7	.	.	13	TGTGCCAGCAGCGGAACGACAGGAAACGAGCAGTACTTC	CASSGTTGNEQYF
TRBV11-2	TRBJ2-7	.	.	13	TGTGCCAGCAGCTCCCTTGGACTCTACGAGCAGTACTTC	CASSSLGLYEQYF
TRBV7-9	TRBJ2-7	.	TRBD1	16	TGTGCCAGCAGCCCTGGCGGGGGACAGGGAACCTACGAGCAGTACTTC	CASSPGGGQGTYEQYF
TRBV5-6	TRBJ2-7	.	TRBD1	19	TGTGCCAGCAGCCCGACGCCCGGGACAGGGACAAATTTCCCCTACGAGCAGTACTTC	CASSPTPGTGTNFPYEQYF
TRBV4-1	TRBJ2-3	.	.	12	TGCGCCAGCAGCCACCTATCAGATACGCAGTATTTT	CASSHLSDTQYF
TRBV7-9	TRBJ2-3	few	.	15	TGTGCCAGCATTCCCCCAGGGGTAAGCACAGATACGCAGTATTTT	CASIPPGVSTDTQYF
TRBV28	TRBJ2-1	.	TRBD1	16	TGTGCCAGCAGGCCCCTCCACAGGGGGCCGAGCAATGAGCAGTTCTTC	CASRPLHRGPSNEQFF
TRBV15	TRBJ2-7	.	.	14	TGTGCCACCAGCAGAGATCAGGGCACCTACGAGCAGTACTTC	CATSRDQGTYEQYF
TRBV7-9	TRBJ2-3	.	.	15	TGTGCCAGCAGCCCAACAGGGATTAGCACAGATACGCAGTATTTT	CASSPTGISTDTQYF
TRBV21-1	TRBJ1-5	.	.	17	TGTGCCAGCAGCAGAAAAATCAGGGGATGGGAGCATCAGCCCCAGCATTTT	CASSRKIRGWEHQPQHF
TRBV7-8	TRBJ2-7	once	TRBD2	16	TGTGCCAGCAGCACCCGAGGACTAGCGACTTCCTACGAGCAGTACTTC	CASSTRGLATSYEQYF
TRBV28	TRBJ1-1	.	TRBD1	15	TGTGCCAGCAGTTTCGTAACAGGGGGTAGCACTGAAGCTTTCTTT	CASSFVTGGSTEAFF
TRBV27	TRBJ2-7	.	TRBD1	14	TGTGCCAGCAGTTCAAGACAGGGCTCCTACGAGCAGTACTTC	CASSSRQGSYEQYF
TRBV19	TRBJ2-1	.	TRBD2	15	TGTGCCACCACTAGCGGTTCCAGCTCCTACAATGAGCAGTTCTTC	CATTSGSSSYNEQFF
TRBV7-2	TRBJ2-3	.	TRBD2	15	TGTGCCAGCAGCCCCGGTAGCGGGGGGGGGAATACGCAGTATTTT	CASSPGSGGGNTQYF
TRBV21-1	TRBJ1-4	.	.	17	TGTGCCAGCAGCAAAAGGTCAGGGTTTGGCCCGAATGAAAAACTGTTTTTT	CASSKRSGFGPNEKLFF
TRBV7-8	TRBJ2-7	.	TRBD2	15	TGTGCCAGCAGCTTCCAAAGCGGGACTTCCTACGAGCAGTACTTC	CASSFQSGTSYEQYF
TRBV6-1	TRBJ2-3	.	.	16	TGTGCCAGCAGTGAAGCGAGTGAGGGGGGGAAGGATACGCAGTATTTT	CASSEASEGGKDTQYF